One and the same sample provided the 16 T cell receptor beta chains below, sequenced in a study of shared clonotypes between healthy human individuals. TCRdb's copy holds only in-frame clones and misses some; the assay was immunoSEQ multiplex PCR. Here the sample spans 550,000 to 750,000 clones, just under 97% being singletons. Naive CD8 isolation took CD45RO-negative cells positively selected for CCR7 and excluded terminally differentiated effector memory CD45RA+ cells. Sequencing was performed on naive CD8+ T cells sorted from blood. The source of these receptors is a woman aged 25 to 45 in good health.

The chain uses TRBV10-2 and TRBJ2-7; D is perhaps TRBD2 (5 bases). Looked up from germline, CDR1 is WSHSY and CDR2 is SAAADI. This CDR3 is 15 amino acids long. With 0 bases removed from V and 2 bases from J, the gap between germline ends came to 11 bases. The CDR3 sequence is CASSESTGRPYEQYF. CDR3 nucleotides: TGCGCCAGCAGTGAGTCGACGGGGAGACCCTACGAGCAGTACTTC.

The rearrangement joins TRBV5-4 to TRBJ2-1; tentatively, D is TRBD1 or TRBD2 (5 bases each). The germline V gene encodes CDR1 SGHNT and CDR2 YYREEE (reference sequence). The V end was cut by 5 bases, the J end by 5 bases, with 8 bases between. This CDR3 has 12 amino acids. In DNA, the CDR3 is TGTGCCAGCAGGGGGGACGACAATGAGCAGTTCTTC. Translation: CASRGDDNEQFF.

The chain employs TRBV5-6 and TRBJ2-7, with a possible D match to TRBD1 (6 bases). There are 16 residues in the CDR3. Trimming removed 4 bases at V and 5 bases at J, with 22 bases between. From germline, CDR1 is SGHDT and CDR2 YYEEEE. CDR3 residues: CASSEQGPVLLHEQYF. CDR3 nucleotides: TGTGCCAGCAGCGAACAGGGTCCTGTCCTTCTCCACGAGCAGTACTTC.

This chain links TRBV19 with TRBJ2-3, with 8 bases aligning to TRBD1. V trimming: 6 bases; J trimming: 2 bases; junction bases outside the gene matches: 16. CDR3 length: 18 amino acids. The V gene's germline CDR1 is LNHDA and CDR2 SQIVND (reference sequence). CDR3 region: CASSLAPGGRVITDTQYF. As DNA, the CDR3 is TGTGCCAGTAGCCTCGCCCCAGGGGGCCGAGTAATCACAGATACGCAGTATTTT.

The gene calls are TRBV27 and TRBJ2-1, with unresolved D. The V end was cut by 5 bases, the J end by 0 bases, with 8 bases between. The CDR3 totals 14 residues. Germline CDR1 and CDR2: MNHEY and SMNVEV (reference sequence). Here the CDR3 reads CASSGLGSYNEQFF. As DNA, the CDR3 is TGTGCCAGCAGTGGGCTAGGCTCCTACAATGAGCAGTTCTTC.

This clone was observed a single time. V is TRBV7-8 and J is TRBJ2-5; the match to TRBD1 covers 9 bases. This CDR3 spans 20 amino acids. The germline V gene has CDR1 SGHVS and CDR2 FQNEAQ. V was pared by 1 base and J by 0 bases, with 15 bases of the junction left unmatched. As DNA, the CDR3 is TGTGCCAGCAGCTTAGAAACGCTGTTTAGGGACAGGGAGTACCAAGAGACCCAGTACTTC. It is translated as CASSLETLFRDREYQETQYF.

The rearrangement links TRBV13 to TRBJ2-5, with TRBD2 identical over 7 bases. V lost 6 bases, J lost 5 bases, and 9 bases stayed unmatched. Germline assignment: CDR1 PRHDT and CDR2 FYEKMQ (reference sequence). The CDR3 runs to 14 residues. The CDR3 loop is CASSPFDGRETQYF. The CDR3 bases are TGTGCCAGCAGTCCCTTTGACGGGAGGGAGACCCAGTACTTC. The variable domain in full, with the rest retrieved from reference TRBV13 and TRBJ2-5, is AAGVIQSPRHLIKEKRETATLKCYPIPRHDTVYWYQQGPGQDPQFLISFYEKMQSDKGSIPDRFSAQQFSDYHSELNMSSLELGDSALYFCASSPFDGRETQYFGPGTRLLVL.

This chain links TRBV9 with TRBJ2-3; D uncertain. Germline V gives CDR1 SGDLS, CDR2 YYNGEE. The length of the CDR3 is 11 residues. Between the trimmed V and J ends, which lost 3 bases and 7 bases, there was a span of 6 bases. As DNA, the CDR3 is TGTGCCAGCAGCGCAAAAAATACGCAGTATTTT. It encodes CASSAKNTQYF.

J is TRBJ2-7 and V is TRBV7-2; 12 bases match TRBD2. CDR3 length: 16 amino acids. With 0 bases clipped from V and 5 bases from J, the junction kept 5 bases outside the gene matches. CDR1 is SGHTA, CDR2 FQGNSA, per germline. CDR3 region: CASSLASGLAGHEQYF. The DNA for the CDR3 is TGTGCCAGCAGCTTAGCGTCGGGACTAGCGGGCCACGAGCAGTACTTC. The full variable domain, rest sourced from reference TRBV7-2 and TRBJ2-7, is GAGVSQSPSNKVTEKGKDVELRCDPISGHTALYWYRQSLGQGLEFLIYFQGNSAPDKSGLPSDRFSAERTGGSVSTLTIQRTQQEDSAVYLCASSLASGLAGHEQYFGPGTRLTVT.

V usage is TRBV6-6 and J usage is TRBJ1-5; D is unresolved. The CDR3 covers 16 residues. The germline gives CDR1 MNHNY, CDR2 SVGAGI (reference sequence). Between the trimmed V and J ends, which lost 0 bases and 4 bases, there was a span of 13 bases. The CDR3 sequence: CASSYSCRQTNQPQHF. CDR3 bases: TGTGCCAGCAGTTACTCGTGTCGGCAGACAAATCAGCCCCAGCATTTT.

The genes are TRBV19 and TRBJ2-2; D possibly corresponds to TRBD1 (6 bases). V lost 4 bases to trimming and J lost 7 bases, with 19 bases between them. This CDR3 has 16 residues. From germline, CDR1 is LNHDA and CDR2 SQIVND (reference sequence). CDR3 sequence (DNA): TGTGCCAGTAGTACCTCGAGGGAAACAGGGAGCGGGGAGCTGTTTTTT. This gives the protein CASSTSRETGSGELFF.

The chain links TRBV5-6 to TRBJ2-1, with 10 nucleotides matching TRBD2. The CDR3 length is 13 residues. Germline CDR1 SGHDT, CDR2 YYEEEE. Losses at the gene ends were 2 bases for V and 10 bases for J; bases not matched to a gene: 3. CDR3 DNA: TGTGCCAGCAGCTTAGAACTAGCGGGAGAGCAGTTCTTC. This sequence encodes CASSLELAGEQFF.

CDR3 sequence: CASSLYLAGNTGELFF. The CDR3 bases are TGTGCCAGCAGCTTATATCTAGCGGGCAACACCGGGGAGCTGTTTTTT. The chain recombines TRBV7-6 with TRBJ2-2; TRBD2 aligns across 8 bases. Germline CDR1 reads SGHVS; CDR2 reads FNYEAQ. CDR3 length: 16 amino acids. The V and J ends lost 2 bases and 2 bases, in that order; junction bases with no gene match: 4. Full variable domain (rest looked up from reference TRBV7-6 and TRBJ2-2): GAGVSQSPRYKVTKRGQDVALRCDPISGHVSLYWYRQALGQGPEFLTYFNYEAQQDKSGLPNDRFSAERPEGSISTLTIQRTEQRDSAMYRCASSLYLAGNTGELFFGEGSRLTVL.

This sequence joins TRBV6-6 and TRBJ2-2; D is ambiguous. This CDR3 spans 14 amino acids. The V end was cut by 4 bases, the J end by 1 base, with 7 bases between. Germline CDR1 MNHNY, CDR2 SVGAGI (reference sequence). CDR3 residues: CASSWTVNTGELFF. The CDR3 nucleotides are TGTGCCAGCAGTTGGACGGTGAACACCGGGGAGCTGTTTTTT.

The V gene is TRBV7-6, the J gene TRBJ2-7; 8 bases match TRBD2. Germline V gene data show CDR1 as SGHVS and CDR2 as FNYEAQ. After removal of 5 bases from V and 2 bases from J, the junction contained 14 bases not matched to a gene. This CDR3 is 17 amino acids long. The CDR3 DNA sequence: TGTGCCAGCAGCCCGGGTTCCGGGAGGGCCGGGGCCTACGAGCAGTACTTC. It codes for CASSPGSGRAGAYEQYF.

The J gene is TRBJ1-1, the V gene TRBV4-1; D is unclear. The ends were cut back, 1 base at V and 8 bases at J, with 2 bases in the middle. The germline V gene encodes CDR1 MGHRA and CDR2 YSYEKL. CDR3 length: 10 residues. The CDR3 DNA is TGCGCCAGCAGCCAAGCGGAAGCTTTCTTT. The encoded protein is CASSQAEAFF.